This TCR beta chain was identified during a study of human T cells and chemical hapten exposure. Study-wide results and limits: Against controls, expanded TCRs gave rise to significantly more large CDR3 similarity clusters. Unchanged with DPC sensitization were TCRs above 1 in 1000 frequency. As patch test score rose, PT1 expanded TCR counts tended to rise as well.

Regarding this clonotype: What it recognizes is unknown.

MiXCR, applied by TCRdb to the RACE reads, yields one record per CDR3 protein. The sample contains a few hundred thousand distinct CDR3 sequences, roughly 6% of which appear only once. Indicated time point: pre-sensitization, week 0. The treatment was: therapeutic diphenylcyclopropenone sensitization with weekly scalp DPC. The V end was cut by 6 bases, the J end by 3 bases, with 17 bases between. The CDR3 consists of 14 residues. CDR1 and CDR2 (germline): DFQATT, SNEGSKA (reference sequence). This TCR derives from a woman aged 18-29 years with alopecia areata. Some clones in this sample may be carry-over from other donors' samples. The rearrangement uses TRBV20-1 and TRBJ1-2; D not certain. The sample in question was whole blood, obtained in connection with sensitization to the hapten diphenylcyclopropenone (DPC). DNA of the CDR3: TGCAGTGCCCCCGTCTACCTCGTTGACTATGGCTACACCTTC. This codes for CSAPVYLVDYGYTF.